Presented here are 17 T cell receptor beta chains from one specimen sequenced in a study of blood T cell repertoires in COVID-19. Sequencing was performed with immunoSEQ multiplex PCR; in TCRdb, only in-frame clones are kept and a portion is missing. The sample includes over 100,000 clones, around 89% seen only once; the top ten take about 4.4%. Specimen: peripheral blood. Receptor source: a man aged 60 to 75 with COVID-19, enrolled during active disease.

The chain links TRBV9 to TRBJ2-2; 7 bases align to TRBD1. The V gene's germline CDR1 is SGDLS and CDR2 YYNGEE. The junction had 6 bases not matched to a gene; V was cut back by 1 base and J by 6 bases. This CDR3 is 15 amino acids long. This CDR3 reads CASSVSVGTAGELFF. The CDR3 bases are TGTGCCAGCAGCGTAAGTGTAGGGACAGCCGGGGAGCTGTTTTTT. Full variable domain (remainder filled in from reference TRBV9 and TRBJ2-2): DSGVTQTPKHLITATGQRVTLRCSPRSGDLSVYWYQQSLDQGLQFLIQYYNGEERAKGNILERFSAQQFPDLHSELNLSSLELGDSALYFCASSVSVGTAGELFFGEGSRLTVL.

This chain links TRBV4-3 with TRBJ1-5, with 9 bases matching TRBD1. Per the germline V gene, CDR1 is LGHNA and CDR2 is YSLEER. The CDR3 extends over 17 amino acids. The trim removed 0 bases at V and 3 bases at J, leaving 6 bases unmatched. CDR3 in amino acids: CASSQEAGQGNNQPQHF. CDR3 coding DNA: TGCGCCAGCAGCCAAGAAGCGGGACAGGGTAACAATCAGCCCCAGCATTTT.

About this clone: The identical CDR3 is also encoded by other nucleotide sequences in the sample. The gene calls are TRBV9 and TRBJ2-1; D is undetermined. The length of the CDR3 is 12 residues. Trimming shortened V by 0 bases and J by 7 bases, and 5 bases separated the two germline ends. The germline V gene has CDR1 SGDLS and CDR2 YYNGEE. CDR3 sequence: CASSVGANEQFF. CDR3 nucleotides: TGTGCCAGCAGCGTAGGTGCGAATGAGCAGTTCTTC. Using reference TRBV9 and TRBJ2-1 for the parts outside the CDR3, the full variable domain is DSGVTQTPKHLITATGQRVTLRCSPRSGDLSVYWYQQSLDQGLQFLIQYYNGEERAKGNILERFSAQQFPDLHSELNLSSLELGDSALYFCASSVGANEQFFGPGTRLTVL.

The rearrangement joins TRBV18 to TRBJ2-7, with 10 nucleotides matching TRBD1. Germline values: CDR1 KGHSH, CDR2 LQKENI. The length of the CDR3 is 16 residues. The junction had 4 bases not matched to a gene; V was cut back by 0 bases and J by 2 bases. CDR3 amino acids: CASSPPTGTGAYEQYF. The CDR3 DNA follows: TGTGCCAGCTCACCACCGACCGGGACAGGGGCCTACGAGCAGTACTTC.

The J gene is TRBJ1-6, the V gene TRBV6-5; D not resolved. This CDR3 has 11 amino acids. The germline CDR1 and CDR2 sequences are MNHEY and SVGAGI. V lost 7 bases to trimming and J lost 16 bases, with 14 bases between them. The CDR3 sequence is CASTQRAPLHF. CDR3 sequence (DNA): TGTGCCAGCACCCAGAGGGCCCCACTCCACTTT.

The chain recombines TRBV5-5 with TRBJ2-7; TRBD2 might be the D (6 bases). Germline loops: CDR1 SGHKS, CDR2 YYEKEE (reference sequence). V was cut by 0 bases and J by 6 bases, with 16 bases left in between. The CDR3 contains 15 residues. Here the CDR3 DNA reads TGTGCCAGCAGCTTGGCCATGGGAATCGGGGGCGAGCAGTACTTC. This gives the protein CASSLAMGIGGEQYF.

This clone was counted once. This chain links TRBV5-1 with TRBJ1-1; 7 nucleotides align to TRBD1. CDR3 length: 16 residues. V gave up 4 bases and J gave up 0 bases; unmatched junction bases: 9. Germline CDR1 is SGHRS and CDR2 is YFSETQ. The DNA for the CDR3 is TGCGCCAGCAGCGGGGGACAGACCTTAATGAACACTGAAGCTTTCTTT. Translation: CASSGGQTLMNTEAFF.

A single count supports this clone. The same CDR3 arises from other DNA sequences in this sample as well. CDR3 protein: CASRGDRGGNQPQHF. Here the CDR3 DNA reads TGTGCCAGCAGAGGGGACAGGGGCGGCAATCAGCCCCAGCATTTT. The chain joins TRBV2 to TRBJ1-5; TRBD1 matches at 10 bases. Looked up from germline, CDR1 is SNHLY and CDR2 is FYNNEI. The CDR3 is made up of 15 amino acids. Unmatched junction bases numbered 4, after V lost 6 bases and J lost 2 bases.

The chain combines TRBV11-2 with TRBJ1-1, with 8 bases that match TRBD1. V lost 5 bases, J lost 1 base, and 6 bases stayed unmatched. The CDR3 runs to 15 residues. Germline V gene data show CDR1 as SGHAT and CDR2 as FQNNGV. In DNA, the CDR3 is TGTGCCAGCAGCCCCCAGACAGGGGAGAACACTGAAGCTTTCTTT. This encodes CASSPQTGENTEAFF.

The rearrangement links TRBV4-3 to TRBJ1-5; TRBD1 might be the D (5 bases). V was clipped by 6 bases and J by 7 bases, with 13 bases between them. This CDR3 region has 13 residues. CDR1 LGHNA and CDR2 YSLEER come from the germline V gene. CDR3 protein: CASSVGGEQPQHF. The CDR3 bases are TGCGCCAGCAGTGTGGGGGGGGAACAGCCCCAGCATTTT.

The chain combines TRBV3-1 (or the pseudogene TRBV3-2) with TRBJ2-7; D may be TRBD1 (5 bases). The germline V gene has CDR1 LGHDT and CDR2 YNNKEL (reference sequence). Trimming removed 4 bases at V and 2 bases at J, with 9 bases between. This CDR3 has 13 residues. This CDR3 reads CASSPGPAYEQYF. The CDR3 DNA reads TGTGCCAGCAGCCCAGGGCCTGCCTACGAGCAGTACTTC.

The CDR3, as DNA: TGTGCCAGCAGCGCGCCCCCAGCGGGGGGGCAAGAGACCCAGTACTTC. Translated: CASSAPPAGGQETQYF. The rearrangement links TRBV9 to TRBJ2-5; the match to TRBD2 covers 10 bases. Germline CDR1 SGDLS, CDR2 YYNGEE. The junction had 7 bases not matched to a gene; V was cut back by 3 bases and J by 2 bases. This CDR3 has 16 residues. The entire variable domain, with the rest obtained from reference TRBV9 and TRBJ2-5, is as follows: DSGVTQTPKHLITATGQRVTLRCSPRSGDLSVYWYQQSLDQGLQFLIQYYNGEERAKGNILERFSAQQFPDLHSELNLSSLELGDSALYFCASSAPPAGGQETQYFGPGTRLLVL.

The rearrangement uses TRBV3-1 (or the pseudogene TRBV3-2) and TRBJ2-2, with D possibly matching TRBD2 (5 bases). Trimming took 5 bases from V and 5 from J, leaving 18 bases between them. This CDR3 is 16 amino acids long. Germline lookup yields CDR1 LGHDT and CDR2 YNNKEL (reference sequence). The CDR3 DNA follows: TGTGCCAGCAGCGCCCGGACTCCCTTGGGGACCGGGGAGCTGTTTTTT. Amino acids: CASSARTPLGTGELFF.

The V gene is TRBV28, the J gene TRBJ2-7, with 10 bases matching TRBD1. Germline-derived CDR1 and CDR2 are MDHEN and SYDVKM. V dropped 2 bases and J dropped 2; count of bases not matched to a gene: 9. This CDR3 contains 17 residues. This CDR3 reads CASSLRAGQGSPYEQYF. CDR3 in DNA: TGTGCCAGCAGTTTAAGGGCGGGACAGGGGTCCCCCTACGAGCAGTACTTC.

This sequence joins TRBV27 and TRBJ2-6; the match to TRBD1 covers 7 bases. V lost 3 bases and J lost 0; bases outside the gene matches: 8. CDR3 size: 18 residues. Germline-derived CDR1 and CDR2 are MNHEY and SMNVEV (reference sequence). CDR3 amino acids: CASSLYRDSRSGANVLTF. DNA of the CDR3: TGTGCCAGCAGTTTGTACCGGGACAGCCGCTCTGGGGCCAACGTCCTGACTTTC.

This chain uses TRBV6-6 with TRBJ1-5; tentative D call: TRBD1 (6 bases). This CDR3 has 13 amino acids. Germline lookup yields CDR1 MNHNY and CDR2 SVGAGI (reference sequence). V lost 6 bases to trimming and J lost 7 bases, with 13 bases between them. The CDR3, as DNA: TGTGCCAGCAGCCGAGATGGGGGCCAGCCCCAGCATTTT. As protein: CASSRDGGQPQHF.

The gene calls are TRBV19 and TRBJ2-6; no firm D call. This CDR3 spans 18 amino acids. The V end lost 3 bases, the J end lost 3 bases, and 18 bases lay between the germline ends. Germline values: CDR1 LNHDA, CDR2 SQIVND (reference sequence). CDR3 sequence (DNA): TGTGCCAGTAGTATTCGTCGTGCCCGAGTCGTTGGGGCCAACGTCCTGACTTTC. It translates to CASSIRRARVVGANVLTF.